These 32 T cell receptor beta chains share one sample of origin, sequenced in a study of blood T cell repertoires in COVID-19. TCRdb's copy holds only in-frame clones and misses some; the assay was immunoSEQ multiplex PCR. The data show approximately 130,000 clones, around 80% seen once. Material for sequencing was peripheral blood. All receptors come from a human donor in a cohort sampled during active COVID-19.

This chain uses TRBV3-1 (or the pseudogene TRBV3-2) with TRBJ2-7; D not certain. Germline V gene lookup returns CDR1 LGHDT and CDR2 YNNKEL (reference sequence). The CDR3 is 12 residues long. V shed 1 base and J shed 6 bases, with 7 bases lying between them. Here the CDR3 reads CASSQVRSEQYF. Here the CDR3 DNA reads TGTGCCAGCAGCCAAGTTCGCAGCGAGCAGTACTTC.

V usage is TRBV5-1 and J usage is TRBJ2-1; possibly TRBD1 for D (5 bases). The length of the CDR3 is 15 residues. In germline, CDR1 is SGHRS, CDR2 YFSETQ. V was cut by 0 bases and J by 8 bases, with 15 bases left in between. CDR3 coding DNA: TGCGCCAGCAGCTTGGCCAGGAAGGAGACAGATGAGCAGTTCTTC. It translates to CASSLARKETDEQFF.

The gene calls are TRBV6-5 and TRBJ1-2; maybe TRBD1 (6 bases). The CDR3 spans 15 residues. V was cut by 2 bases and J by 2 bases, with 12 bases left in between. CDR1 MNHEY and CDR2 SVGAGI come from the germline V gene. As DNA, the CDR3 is TGTGCCAGCAGTTACCGACTTACAGGGAACTATGGCTACACCTTC. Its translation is CASSYRLTGNYGYTF.

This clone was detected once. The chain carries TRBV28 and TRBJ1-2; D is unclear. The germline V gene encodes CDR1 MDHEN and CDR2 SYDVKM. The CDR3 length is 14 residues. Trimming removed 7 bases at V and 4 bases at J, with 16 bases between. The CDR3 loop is CASTYPRSGYGYTF. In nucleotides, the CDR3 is TGTGCCAGCACCTACCCGAGGAGTGGCTATGGCTACACCTTC.

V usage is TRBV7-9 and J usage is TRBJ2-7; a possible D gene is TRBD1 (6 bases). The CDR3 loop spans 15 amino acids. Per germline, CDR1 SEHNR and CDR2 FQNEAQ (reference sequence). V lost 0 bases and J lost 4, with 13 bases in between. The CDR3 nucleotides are TGTGCCAGCAGCTTAGCCGACAGGTCGGGTTACGAGCAGTACTTC. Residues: CASSLADRSGYEQYF. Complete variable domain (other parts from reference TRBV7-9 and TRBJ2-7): DTGVSQNPRHKITKRGQNVTFRCDPISEHNRLYWYRQTLGQGPEFLTYFQNEAQLEKSRLLSDRFSAERPKGSFSTLEIQRTEQGDSAMYLCASSLADRSGYEQYFGPGTRLTVT.

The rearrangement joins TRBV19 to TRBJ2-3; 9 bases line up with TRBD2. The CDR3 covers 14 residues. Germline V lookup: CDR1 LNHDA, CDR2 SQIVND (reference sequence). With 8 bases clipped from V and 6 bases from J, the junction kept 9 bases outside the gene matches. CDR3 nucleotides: TGTGCCAGTTCCCCGGCGGGGGGGGTGGATACGCAGTATTTT. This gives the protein CASSPAGGVDTQYF.

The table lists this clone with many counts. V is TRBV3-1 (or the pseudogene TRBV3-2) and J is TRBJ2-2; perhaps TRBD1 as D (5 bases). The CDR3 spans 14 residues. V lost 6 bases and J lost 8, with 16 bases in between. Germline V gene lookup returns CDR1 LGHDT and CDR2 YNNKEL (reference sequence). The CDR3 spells CASSPIRGLGELFF. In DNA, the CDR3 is TGTGCCAGCAGTCCAATTAGGGGTTTAGGGGAGCTGTTTTTT.

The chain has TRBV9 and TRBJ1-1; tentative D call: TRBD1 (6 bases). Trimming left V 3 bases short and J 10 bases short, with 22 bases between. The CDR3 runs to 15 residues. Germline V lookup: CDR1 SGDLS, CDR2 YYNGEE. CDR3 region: CASSADRLEGVGAFF. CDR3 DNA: TGTGCCAGCAGCGCAGACAGGCTTGAGGGGGTTGGAGCTTTCTTT.

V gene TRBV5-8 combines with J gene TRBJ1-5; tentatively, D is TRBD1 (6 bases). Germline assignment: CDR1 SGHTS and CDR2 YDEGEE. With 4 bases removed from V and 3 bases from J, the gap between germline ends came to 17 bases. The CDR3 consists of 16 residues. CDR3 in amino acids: CASSATRQAPNQPQHF. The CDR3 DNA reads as TGTGCCAGCAGCGCCACAAGACAGGCCCCCAATCAGCCCCAGCATTTT.

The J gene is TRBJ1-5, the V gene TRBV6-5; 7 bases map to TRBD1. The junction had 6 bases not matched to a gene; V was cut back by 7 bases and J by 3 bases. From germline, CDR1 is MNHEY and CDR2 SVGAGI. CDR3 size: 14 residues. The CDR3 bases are TGTGCCAGCATCCGGGACAGCCTCAATCAGCCCCAGCATTTT. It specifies CASIRDSLNQPQHF.

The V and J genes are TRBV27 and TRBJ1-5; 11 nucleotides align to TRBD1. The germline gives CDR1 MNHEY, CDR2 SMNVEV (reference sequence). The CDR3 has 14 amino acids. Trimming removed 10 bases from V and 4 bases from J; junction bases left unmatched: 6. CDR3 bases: TGTGCCACCGGGACAGGGGGAAGGAATCAGCCCCAGCATTTT. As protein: CATGTGGRNQPQHF.

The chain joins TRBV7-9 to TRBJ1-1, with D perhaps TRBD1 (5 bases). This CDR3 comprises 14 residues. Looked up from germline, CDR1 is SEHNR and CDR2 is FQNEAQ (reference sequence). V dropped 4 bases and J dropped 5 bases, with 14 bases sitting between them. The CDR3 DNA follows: TGTGCCAGCAGCTCAGGGAATTGGGGAACTGAAGCTTTCTTT. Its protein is CASSSGNWGTEAFF.

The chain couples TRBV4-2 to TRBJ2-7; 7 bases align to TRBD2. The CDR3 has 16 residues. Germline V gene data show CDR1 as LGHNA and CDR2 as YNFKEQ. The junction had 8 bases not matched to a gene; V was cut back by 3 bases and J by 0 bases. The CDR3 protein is CASSQEAGFPSYEQYF. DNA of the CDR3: TGTGCCAGCAGCCAGGAAGCGGGGTTCCCCTCCTACGAGCAGTACTTC.

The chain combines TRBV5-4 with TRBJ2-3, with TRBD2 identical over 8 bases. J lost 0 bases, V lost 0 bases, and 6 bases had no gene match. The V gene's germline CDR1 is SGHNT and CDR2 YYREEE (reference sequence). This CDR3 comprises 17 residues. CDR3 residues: CASSLASGRYSTDTQYF. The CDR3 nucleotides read TGTGCCAGCAGCTTGGCAAGCGGGAGATACAGCACAGATACGCAGTATTTT. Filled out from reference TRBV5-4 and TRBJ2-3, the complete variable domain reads ETGVTQSPTHLIKTRGQQVTLRCSSQSGHNTVSWYQQALGQGPQFIFQYYREEENGRGNFPPRFSGLQFPNYSSELNVNALELDDSALYLCASSLASGRYSTDTQYFGPGTRLTVL.

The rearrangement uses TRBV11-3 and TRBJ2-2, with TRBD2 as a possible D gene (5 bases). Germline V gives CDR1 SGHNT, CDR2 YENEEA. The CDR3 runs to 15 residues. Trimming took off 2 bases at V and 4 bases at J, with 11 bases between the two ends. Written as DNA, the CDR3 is TGTGCCAGCAGCTTATTCGAGGGTGGCACCGGGGAGCTGTTTTTT. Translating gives CASSLFEGGTGELFF.

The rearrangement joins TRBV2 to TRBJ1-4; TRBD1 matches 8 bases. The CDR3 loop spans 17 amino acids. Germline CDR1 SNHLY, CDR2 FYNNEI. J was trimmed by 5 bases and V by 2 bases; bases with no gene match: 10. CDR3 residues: CASSEPRDRGSNEKLFF. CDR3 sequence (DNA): TGTGCCAGCAGTGAACCCCGCGACAGGGGCTCGAATGAAAAACTGTTTTTT.

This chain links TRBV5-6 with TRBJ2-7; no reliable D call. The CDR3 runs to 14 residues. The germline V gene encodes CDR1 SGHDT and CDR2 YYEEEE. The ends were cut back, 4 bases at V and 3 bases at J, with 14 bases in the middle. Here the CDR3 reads CASSPTRALYEQYF. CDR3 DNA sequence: TGTGCCAGCAGCCCCACGAGAGCCCTCTACGAGCAGTACTTC.

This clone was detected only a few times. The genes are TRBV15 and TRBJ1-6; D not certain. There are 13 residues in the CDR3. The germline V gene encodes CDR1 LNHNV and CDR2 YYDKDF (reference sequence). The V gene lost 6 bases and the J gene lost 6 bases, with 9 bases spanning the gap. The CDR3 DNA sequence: TGTGCCACCAGTCCCAGATTTAATTCACCCCTCCACTTT. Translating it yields CATSPRFNSPLHF.

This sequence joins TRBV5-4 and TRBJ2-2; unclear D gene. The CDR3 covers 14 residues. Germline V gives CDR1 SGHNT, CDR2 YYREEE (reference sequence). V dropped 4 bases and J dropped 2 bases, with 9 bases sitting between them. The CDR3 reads CASSPDTNTGELFF. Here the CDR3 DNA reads TGTGCCAGCAGCCCCGACACAAACACCGGGGAGCTGTTTTTT.

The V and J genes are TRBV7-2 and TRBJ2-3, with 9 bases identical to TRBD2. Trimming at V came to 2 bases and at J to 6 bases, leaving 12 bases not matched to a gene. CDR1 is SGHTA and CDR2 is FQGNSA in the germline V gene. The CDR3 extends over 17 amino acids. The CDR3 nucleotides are TGTGCCAGCAGCTTATTTAGCGGGGGTCTTGCCCCGGATACGCAGTATTTT. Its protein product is CASSLFSGGLAPDTQYF.

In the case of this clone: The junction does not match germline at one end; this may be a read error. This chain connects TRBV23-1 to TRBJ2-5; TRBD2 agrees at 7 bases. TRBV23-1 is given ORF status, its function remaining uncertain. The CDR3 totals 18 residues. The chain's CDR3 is CASRQSWRGLADQETQYF. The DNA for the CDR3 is TGCGCCAGCAGACAATCGTGGCGGGGTCTAGCGGACCAAGAGACCCAGTACTTC.

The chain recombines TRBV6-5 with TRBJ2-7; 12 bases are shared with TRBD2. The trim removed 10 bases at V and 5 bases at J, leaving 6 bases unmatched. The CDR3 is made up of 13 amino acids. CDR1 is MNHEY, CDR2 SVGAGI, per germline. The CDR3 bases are TGTGCCACCTCTAGCGGGGGGGCCAACGAGCAGTACTTC. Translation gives CATSSGGANEQYF.

The CDR3 sequence is CASSLRTPGNTEAFF. The CDR3 bases are TGCGCCAGCAGCCTACGGACACCAGGGAACACTGAAGCTTTCTTT. This sequence joins TRBV5-1 and TRBJ1-1; D might be TRBD1 (5 bases). The CDR3 is 15 amino acids. The germline CDR1 and CDR2 sequences are SGHRS and YFSETQ. Trimming shortened V by 4 bases and J by 1 base, and 14 bases separated the two germline ends.

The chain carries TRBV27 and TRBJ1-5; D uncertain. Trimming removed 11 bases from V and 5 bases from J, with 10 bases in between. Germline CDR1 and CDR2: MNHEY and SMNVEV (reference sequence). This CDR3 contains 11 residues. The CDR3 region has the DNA TGTGCCCAGCTAGGCGATCAGCCCCAGCATTTT. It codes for CAQLGDQPQHF.

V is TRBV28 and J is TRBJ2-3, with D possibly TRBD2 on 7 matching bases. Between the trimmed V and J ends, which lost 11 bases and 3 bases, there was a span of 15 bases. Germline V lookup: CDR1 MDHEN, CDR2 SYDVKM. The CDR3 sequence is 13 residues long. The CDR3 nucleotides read TGTGCCGTTCCGGGGGGCGTTACAGATACGCAGTATTTT. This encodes CAVPGGVTDTQYF.

The CDR3 DNA reads TGTGCCAGCAGCTTGAGTTACACTAACTATGGCTACACCTTC. It translates to CASSLSYTNYGYTF. The chain joins TRBV5-8 to TRBJ1-2; D is uncertain. V was clipped by 1 base and J by 0 bases, with 7 bases between them. This CDR3 is 14 amino acids long. Germline V gives CDR1 SGHTS, CDR2 YDEGEE.

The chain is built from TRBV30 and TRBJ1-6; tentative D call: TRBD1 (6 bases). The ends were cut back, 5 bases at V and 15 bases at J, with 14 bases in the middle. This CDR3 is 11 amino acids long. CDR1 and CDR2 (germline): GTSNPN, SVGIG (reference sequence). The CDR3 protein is CAWAGQYLLHF. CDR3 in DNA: TGTGCCTGGGCCGGACAGTATCTCCTCCACTTT.

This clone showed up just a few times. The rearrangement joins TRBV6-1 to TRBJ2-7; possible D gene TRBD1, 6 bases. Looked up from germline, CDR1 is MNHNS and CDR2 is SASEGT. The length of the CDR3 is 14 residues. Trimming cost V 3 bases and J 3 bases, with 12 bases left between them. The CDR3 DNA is TGTGCCAGCAGTGACGACAGGTATATCTACGAGCAGTACTTC. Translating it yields CASSDDRYIYEQYF.

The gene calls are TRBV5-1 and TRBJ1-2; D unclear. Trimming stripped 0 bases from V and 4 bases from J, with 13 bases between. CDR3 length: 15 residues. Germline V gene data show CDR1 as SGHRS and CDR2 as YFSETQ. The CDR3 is CASSLDAGEAYGYTF. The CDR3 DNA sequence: TGCGCCAGCAGCTTGGATGCCGGGGAGGCCTATGGCTACACCTTC. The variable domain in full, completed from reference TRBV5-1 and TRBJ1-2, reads KAGVTQTPRYLIKTRGQQVTLSCSPISGHRSVSWYQQTPGQGLQFLFEYFSETQRNKGNFPGRFSGRQFSNSRSEMNVSTLELGDSALYLCASSLDAGEAYGYTFGSGTRLTVV.

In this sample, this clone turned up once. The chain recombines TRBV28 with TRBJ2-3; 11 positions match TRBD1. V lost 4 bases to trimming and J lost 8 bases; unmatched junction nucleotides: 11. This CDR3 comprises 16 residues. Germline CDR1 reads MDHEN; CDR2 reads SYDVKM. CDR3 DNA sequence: TGTGCCAGCAGTTGGGGGGACAGGGGGATTCGGGGTACGCAGTATTTT. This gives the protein CASSWGDRGIRGTQYF.

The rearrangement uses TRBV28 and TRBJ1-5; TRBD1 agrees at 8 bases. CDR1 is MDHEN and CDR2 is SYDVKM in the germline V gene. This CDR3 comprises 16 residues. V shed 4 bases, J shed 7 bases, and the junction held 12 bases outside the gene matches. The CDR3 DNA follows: TGTGCCAGCAGTTCCCCCACGGACAGGGTCGGCCAGCCCCAGCATTTT. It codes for CASSSPTDRVGQPQHF.

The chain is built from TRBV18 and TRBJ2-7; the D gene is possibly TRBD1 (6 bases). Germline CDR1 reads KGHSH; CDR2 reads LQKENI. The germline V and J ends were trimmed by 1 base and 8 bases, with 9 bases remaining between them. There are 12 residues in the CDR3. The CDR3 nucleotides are TGTGCCAGCTCACCACGGACAGACCAGCAGTACTTC. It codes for CASSPRTDQQYF. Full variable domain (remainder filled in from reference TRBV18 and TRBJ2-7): NAGVMQNPRHLVRRRGQEARLRCSPMKGHSHVYWYRQLPEEGLKFMVYLQKENIIDESGMPKERFSAEFPKEGPSILRIQQVVRGDSAAYFCASSPRTDQQYFGPGTRLTVT.